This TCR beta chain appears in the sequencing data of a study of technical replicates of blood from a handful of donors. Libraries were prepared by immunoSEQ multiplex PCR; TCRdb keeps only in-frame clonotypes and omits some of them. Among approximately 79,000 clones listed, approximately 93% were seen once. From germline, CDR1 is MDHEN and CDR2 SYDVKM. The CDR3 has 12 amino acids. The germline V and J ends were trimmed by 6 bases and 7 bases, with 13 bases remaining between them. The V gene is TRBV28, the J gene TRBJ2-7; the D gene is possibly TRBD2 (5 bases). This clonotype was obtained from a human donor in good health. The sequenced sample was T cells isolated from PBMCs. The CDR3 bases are TGTGCCAGCAGCGGGTCCCGGAGGGAGCAGTACTTC. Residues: CASSGSRREQYF.